The subject of this entry is one TCR beta chain. Its antigen is currently unknown. Reverse transcription of about 0.5 to 1 ug RNA used random hexamers. TCRdb redid the calling of the immunoSEQ multiplex PCR reads with MiXCR, one entry per CDR3 protein. Here the sample spans 70,000 to 85,000 distinct CDR3 sequences, 90% to 97% being singletons. Sequencing of TCR beta was carried out in blood CD8+ and CD4+ T cells. These data belong to a study of CD8 T cells in Susac syndrome. Study at large: Roughly 6 sequenced Susac syndrome patients had clinically active disease, while fewer than 10 were in remission. Treatment at blood withdrawal was none, corticosteroids, or intravenous immunoglobulin alone in Susac syndrome patients.

Trimming left V 5 bases short and J 3 bases short, with 20 bases between. Germline V gene data show CDR1 as DFQATT and CDR2 as SNEGSKA (reference sequence). The CDR3 covers 15 residues. General study results and limits: As acknowledged by the study, its TCR sequencing and HLA analysis included a relatively small number of individuals.

The receptor was derived from a human donor with Susac syndrome. The chain has TRBV20-1 and TRBJ2-7, with D maybe TRBD1 (5 bases). The specimen sequenced was CD8+ T cells from PBMCs. The CDR3 is CSARPQGFGLYEQYF. CDR3 nucleotides: TGCAGTGCTCGTCCCCAGGGTTTCGGTCTCTACGAGCAGTACTTC.